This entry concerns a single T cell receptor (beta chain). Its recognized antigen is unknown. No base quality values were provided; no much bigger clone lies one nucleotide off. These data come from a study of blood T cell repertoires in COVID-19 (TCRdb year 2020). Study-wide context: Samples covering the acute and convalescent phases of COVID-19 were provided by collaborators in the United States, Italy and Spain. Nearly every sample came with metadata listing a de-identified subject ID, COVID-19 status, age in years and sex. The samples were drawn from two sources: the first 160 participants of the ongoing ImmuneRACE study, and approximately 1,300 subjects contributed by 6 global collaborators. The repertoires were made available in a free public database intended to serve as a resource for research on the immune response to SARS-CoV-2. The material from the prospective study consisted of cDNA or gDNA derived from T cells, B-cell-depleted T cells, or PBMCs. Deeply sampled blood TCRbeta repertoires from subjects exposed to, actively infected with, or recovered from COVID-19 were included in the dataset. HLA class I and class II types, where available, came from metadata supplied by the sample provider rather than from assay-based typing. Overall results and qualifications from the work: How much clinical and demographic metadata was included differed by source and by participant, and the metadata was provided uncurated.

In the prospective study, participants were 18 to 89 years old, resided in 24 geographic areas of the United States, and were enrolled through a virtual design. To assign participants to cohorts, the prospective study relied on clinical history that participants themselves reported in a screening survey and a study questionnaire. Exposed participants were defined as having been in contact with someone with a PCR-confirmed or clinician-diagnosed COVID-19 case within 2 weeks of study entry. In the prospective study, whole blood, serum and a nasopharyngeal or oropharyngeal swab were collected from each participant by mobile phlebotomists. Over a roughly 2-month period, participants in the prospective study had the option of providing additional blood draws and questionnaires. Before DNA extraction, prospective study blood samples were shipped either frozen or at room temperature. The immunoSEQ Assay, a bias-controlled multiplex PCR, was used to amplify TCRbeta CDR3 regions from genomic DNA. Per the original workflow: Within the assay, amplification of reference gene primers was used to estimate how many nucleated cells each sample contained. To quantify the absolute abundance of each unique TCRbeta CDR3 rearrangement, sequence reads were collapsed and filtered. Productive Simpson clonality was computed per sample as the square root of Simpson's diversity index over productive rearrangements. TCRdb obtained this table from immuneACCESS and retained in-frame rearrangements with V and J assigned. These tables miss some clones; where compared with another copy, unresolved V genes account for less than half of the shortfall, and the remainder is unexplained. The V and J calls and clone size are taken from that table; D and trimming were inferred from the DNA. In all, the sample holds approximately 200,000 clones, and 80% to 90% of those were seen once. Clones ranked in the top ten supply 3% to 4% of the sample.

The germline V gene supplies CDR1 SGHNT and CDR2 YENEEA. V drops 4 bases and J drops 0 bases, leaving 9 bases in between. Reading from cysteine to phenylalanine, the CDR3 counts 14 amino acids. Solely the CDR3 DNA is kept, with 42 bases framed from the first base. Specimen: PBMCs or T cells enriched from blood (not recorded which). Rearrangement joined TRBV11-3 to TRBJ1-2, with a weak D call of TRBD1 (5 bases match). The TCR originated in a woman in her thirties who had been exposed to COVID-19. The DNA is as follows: TGTGCCAGCAGCTCGACAGACGCTAACTATGGCTACACCTTC. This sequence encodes CASSSTDANYGYTF.